The clone carrying this TCR beta chain has at least ten counts. Its antigen is as yet unknown. This sample is part of a study of human T cells and chemical hapten exposure. Study in general: Alopecia areata, totalis or universalis affected patients who were mostly female.

TCRdb called the RACE reads again in MiXCR, with one record for every CDR3 protein. This table holds about 57,000 distinct CDR3 sequences, roughly a tenth found once. As for time point: patch test 1, 2 weeks after DPC sensitization. Treatment described: therapeutic diphenylcyclopropenone sensitization with weekly scalp DPC. Alopecia patients between 18 and 70 years old and suitable for DPC were used as donors. Study observations and caveats: Alopecia in the donors means their immune response may deviate from healthy people's.

The receptor's source is a woman in her thirties or forties with alopecia areata. Some clones in this sample may be carry-over from other donors' samples. Sequenced material: whole blood, taken in connection with sensitization to the hapten diphenylcyclopropenone (DPC).

CDR3 sequence (DNA): TGTGCCAGCAGTGCCCAAGGGGGCGAAGGGTCACCCCTCCACTTT. It encodes CASSAQGGEGSPLHF. The chain couples TRBV6-2 or TRBV6-3 to TRBJ1-6, with 7 bases matching TRBD1. The V gene end was trimmed by 5 bases and the J gene end by 10 bases; junction bases not matched to a gene: 11. Looked up from germline, CDR1 is MNHEY and CDR2 is SVGEGT. CDR3 length equals 15 residues.